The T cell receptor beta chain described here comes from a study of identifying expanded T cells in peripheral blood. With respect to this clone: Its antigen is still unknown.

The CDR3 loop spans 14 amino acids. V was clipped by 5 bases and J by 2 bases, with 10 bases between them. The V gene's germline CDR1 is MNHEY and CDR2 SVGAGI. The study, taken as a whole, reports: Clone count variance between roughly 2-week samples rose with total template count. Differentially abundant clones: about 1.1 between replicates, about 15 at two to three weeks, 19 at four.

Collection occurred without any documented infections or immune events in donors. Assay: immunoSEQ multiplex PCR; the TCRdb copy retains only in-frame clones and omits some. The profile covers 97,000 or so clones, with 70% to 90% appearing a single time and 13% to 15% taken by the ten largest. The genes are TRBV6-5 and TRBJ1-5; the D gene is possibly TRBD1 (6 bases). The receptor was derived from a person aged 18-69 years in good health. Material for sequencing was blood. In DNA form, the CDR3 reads TGTGCCAGCAGTGGCCGACAGGGCAATCAGCCCCAGCATTTT. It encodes CASSGRQGNQPQHF.